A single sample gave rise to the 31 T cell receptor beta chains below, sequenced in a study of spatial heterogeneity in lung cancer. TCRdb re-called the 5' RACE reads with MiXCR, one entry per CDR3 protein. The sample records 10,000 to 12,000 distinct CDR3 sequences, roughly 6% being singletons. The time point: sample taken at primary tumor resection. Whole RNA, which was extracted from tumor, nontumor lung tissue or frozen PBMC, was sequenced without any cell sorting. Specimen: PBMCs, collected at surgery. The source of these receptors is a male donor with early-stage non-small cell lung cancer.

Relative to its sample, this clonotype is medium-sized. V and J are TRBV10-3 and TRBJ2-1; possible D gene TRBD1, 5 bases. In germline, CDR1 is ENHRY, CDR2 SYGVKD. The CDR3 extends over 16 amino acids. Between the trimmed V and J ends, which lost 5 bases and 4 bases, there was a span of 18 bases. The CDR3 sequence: CAISPPRQGTYNEQFF. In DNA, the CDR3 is TGTGCCATCAGTCCCCCCCGGCAGGGCACATACAATGAGCAGTTCTTC.

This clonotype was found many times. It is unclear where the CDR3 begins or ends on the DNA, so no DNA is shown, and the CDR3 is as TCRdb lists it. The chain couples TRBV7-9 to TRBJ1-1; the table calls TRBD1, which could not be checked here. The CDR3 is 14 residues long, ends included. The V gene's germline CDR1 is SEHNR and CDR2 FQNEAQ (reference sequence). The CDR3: CASSTSGRGTEAFF.

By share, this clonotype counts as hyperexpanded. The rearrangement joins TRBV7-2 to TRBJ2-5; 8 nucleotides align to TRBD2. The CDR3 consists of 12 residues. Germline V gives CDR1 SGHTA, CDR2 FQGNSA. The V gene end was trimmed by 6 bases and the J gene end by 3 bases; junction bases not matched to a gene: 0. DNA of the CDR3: TGTGCCAGCAGTAGCGGGGAAGAGACCCAGTACTTC. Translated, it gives CASSSGEETQYF.

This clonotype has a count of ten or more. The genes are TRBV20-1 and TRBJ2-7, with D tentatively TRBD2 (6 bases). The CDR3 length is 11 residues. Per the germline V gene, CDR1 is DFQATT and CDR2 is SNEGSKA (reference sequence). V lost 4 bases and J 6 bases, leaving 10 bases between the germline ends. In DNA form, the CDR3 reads TGCAGTGCTACCCCAGCGGGCGAGCAGTACTTC. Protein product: CSATPAGEQYF.

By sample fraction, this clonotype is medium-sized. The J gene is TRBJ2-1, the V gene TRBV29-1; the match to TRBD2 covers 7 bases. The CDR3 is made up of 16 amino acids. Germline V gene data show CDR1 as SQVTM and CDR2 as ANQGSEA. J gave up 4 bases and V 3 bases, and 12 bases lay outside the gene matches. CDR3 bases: TGCAGCGTTGAGAAGGTGCCGGGGGGTACTTACAATGAGCAGTTCTTC. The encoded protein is CSVEKVPGGTYNEQFF.

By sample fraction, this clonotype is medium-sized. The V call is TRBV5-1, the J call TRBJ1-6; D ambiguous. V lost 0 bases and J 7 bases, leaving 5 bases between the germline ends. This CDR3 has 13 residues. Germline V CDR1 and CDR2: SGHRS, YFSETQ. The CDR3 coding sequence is TGCGCCAGCAGCTTGGCGTGGAATTCACCCCTCCACTTT. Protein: CASSLAWNSPLHF.

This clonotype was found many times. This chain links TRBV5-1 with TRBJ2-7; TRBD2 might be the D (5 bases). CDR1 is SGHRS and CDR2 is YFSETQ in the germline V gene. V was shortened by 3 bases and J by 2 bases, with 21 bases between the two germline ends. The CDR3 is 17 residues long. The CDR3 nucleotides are TGCGCCAGCAGCTGGGGTTGGGTCGGCGGGTCAACCTACGAGCAGTACTTC. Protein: CASSWGWVGGSTYEQYF.

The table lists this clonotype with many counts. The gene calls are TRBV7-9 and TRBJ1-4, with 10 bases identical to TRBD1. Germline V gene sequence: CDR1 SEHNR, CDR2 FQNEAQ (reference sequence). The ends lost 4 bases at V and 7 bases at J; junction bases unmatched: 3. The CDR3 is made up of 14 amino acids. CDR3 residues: CASSYGQGVEKLFF. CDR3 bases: TGTGCCAGCAGCTATGGACAGGGGGTTGAAAAACTGTTTTTT.

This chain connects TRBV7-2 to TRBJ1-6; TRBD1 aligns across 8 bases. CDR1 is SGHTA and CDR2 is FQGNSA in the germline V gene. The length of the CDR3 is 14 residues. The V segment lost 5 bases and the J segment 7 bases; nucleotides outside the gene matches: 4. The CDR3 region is CASSDRGRNSPLHF. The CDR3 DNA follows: TGTGCCAGCAGCGACAGGGGTAGAAATTCACCCCTCCACTTT.

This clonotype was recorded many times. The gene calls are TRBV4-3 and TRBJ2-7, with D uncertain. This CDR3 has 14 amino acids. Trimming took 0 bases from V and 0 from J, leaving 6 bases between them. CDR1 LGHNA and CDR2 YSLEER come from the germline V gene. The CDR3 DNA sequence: TGCGCCAGCAGCCAAGAACGGGCCTCCTACGAGCAGTACTTC. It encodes CASSQERASYEQYF.

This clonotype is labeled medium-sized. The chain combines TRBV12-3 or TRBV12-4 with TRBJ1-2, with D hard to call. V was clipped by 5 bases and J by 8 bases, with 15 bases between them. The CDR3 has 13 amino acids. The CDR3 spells CASSAGIPWGYTF. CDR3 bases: TGTGCCAGCAGTGCCGGGATCCCCTGGGGCTACACCTTC.

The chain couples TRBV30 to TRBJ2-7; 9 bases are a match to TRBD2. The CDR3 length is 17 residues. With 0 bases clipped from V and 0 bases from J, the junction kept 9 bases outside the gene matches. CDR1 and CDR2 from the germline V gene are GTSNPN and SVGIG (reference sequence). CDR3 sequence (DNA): TGTGCCTGGAGTGTACGTGGTAGCGGGAGTCTCTCCTACGAGCAGTACTTC. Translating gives CAWSVRGSGSLSYEQYF.

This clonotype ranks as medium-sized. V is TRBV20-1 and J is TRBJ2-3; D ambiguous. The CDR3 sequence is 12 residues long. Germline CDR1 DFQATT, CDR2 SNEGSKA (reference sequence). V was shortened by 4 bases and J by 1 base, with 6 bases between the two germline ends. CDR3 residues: CSATLGTDTQYF. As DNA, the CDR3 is TGCAGTGCTACCCTCGGCACAGATACGCAGTATTTT.

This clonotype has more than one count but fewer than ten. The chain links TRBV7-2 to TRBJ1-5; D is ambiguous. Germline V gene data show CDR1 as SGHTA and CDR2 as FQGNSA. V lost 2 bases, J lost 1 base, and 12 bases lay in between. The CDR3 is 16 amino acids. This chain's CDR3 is CASSLYGPRSNQPQHF. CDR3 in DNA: TGTGCCAGCAGCTTATACGGGCCGAGAAGCAATCAGCCCCAGCATTTT.

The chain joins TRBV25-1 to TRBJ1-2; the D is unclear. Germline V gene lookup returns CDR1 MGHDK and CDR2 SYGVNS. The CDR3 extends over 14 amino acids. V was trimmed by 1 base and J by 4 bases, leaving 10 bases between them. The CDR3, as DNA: TGTGCCAGCAGTGAATCGGCCAGTGCCTATGGCTACACCTTC. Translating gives CASSESASAYGYTF.

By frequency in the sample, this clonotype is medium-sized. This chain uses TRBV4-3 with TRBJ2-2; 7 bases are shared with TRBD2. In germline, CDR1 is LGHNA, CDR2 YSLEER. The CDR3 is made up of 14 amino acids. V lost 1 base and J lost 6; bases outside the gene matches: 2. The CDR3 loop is CASSQGLAPGELFF. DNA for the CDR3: TGCGCCAGCAGCCAAGGACTAGCACCCGGGGAGCTGTTTTTT.

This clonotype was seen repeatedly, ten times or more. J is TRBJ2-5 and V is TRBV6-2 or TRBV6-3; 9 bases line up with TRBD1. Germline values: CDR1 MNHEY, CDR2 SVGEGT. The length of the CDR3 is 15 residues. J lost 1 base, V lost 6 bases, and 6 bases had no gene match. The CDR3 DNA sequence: TGTGCCAGCAGACTGGACAGGGGAACCCAAGAGACCCAGTACTTC. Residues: CASRLDRGTQETQYF.

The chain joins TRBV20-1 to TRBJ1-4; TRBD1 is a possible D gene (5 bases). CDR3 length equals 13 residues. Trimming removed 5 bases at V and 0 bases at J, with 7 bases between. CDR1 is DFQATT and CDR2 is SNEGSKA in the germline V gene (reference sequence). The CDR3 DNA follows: TGCAGTGCTCTAGGGGCAACTAATGAAAAACTGTTTTTT. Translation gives CSALGATNEKLFF.

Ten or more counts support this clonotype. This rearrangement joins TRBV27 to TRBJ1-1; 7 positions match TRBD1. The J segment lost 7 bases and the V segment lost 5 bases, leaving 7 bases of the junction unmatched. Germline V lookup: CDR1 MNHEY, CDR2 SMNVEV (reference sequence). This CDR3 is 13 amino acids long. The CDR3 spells CASSQDRDGEAFF. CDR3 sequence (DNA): TGTGCCAGCAGTCAAGACAGGGATGGTGAAGCTTTCTTT.

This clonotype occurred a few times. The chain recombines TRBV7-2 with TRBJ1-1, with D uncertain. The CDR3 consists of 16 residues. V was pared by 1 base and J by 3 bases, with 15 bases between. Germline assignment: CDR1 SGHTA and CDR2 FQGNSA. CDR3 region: CASSLDGLSSYTEAFF. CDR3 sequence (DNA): TGTGCCAGCAGCTTAGACGGGTTATCTTCGTACACTGAAGCTTTCTTT.

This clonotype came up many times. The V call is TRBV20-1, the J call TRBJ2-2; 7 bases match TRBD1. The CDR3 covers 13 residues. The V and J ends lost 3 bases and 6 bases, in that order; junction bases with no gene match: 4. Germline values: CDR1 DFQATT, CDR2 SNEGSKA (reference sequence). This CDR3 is CSASLQGAGELFF. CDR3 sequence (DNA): TGCAGTGCTAGTTTGCAGGGGGCCGGGGAGCTGTTTTTT.

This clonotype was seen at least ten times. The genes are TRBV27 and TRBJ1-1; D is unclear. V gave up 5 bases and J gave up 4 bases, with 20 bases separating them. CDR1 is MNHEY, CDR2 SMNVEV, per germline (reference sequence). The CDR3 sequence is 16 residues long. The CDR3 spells CASSPRKGPLGTEAFF. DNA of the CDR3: TGTGCCAGCAGTCCCAGAAAGGGTCCCTTGGGCACTGAAGCTTTCTTT.

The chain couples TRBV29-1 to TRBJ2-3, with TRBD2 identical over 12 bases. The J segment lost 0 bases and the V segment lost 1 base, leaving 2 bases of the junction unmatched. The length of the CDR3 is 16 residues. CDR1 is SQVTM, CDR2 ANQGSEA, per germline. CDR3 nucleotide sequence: TGCAGCGTTGAAGGGACTAGCGGGACCAGCACAGATACGCAGTATTTT. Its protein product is CSVEGTSGTSTDTQYF.

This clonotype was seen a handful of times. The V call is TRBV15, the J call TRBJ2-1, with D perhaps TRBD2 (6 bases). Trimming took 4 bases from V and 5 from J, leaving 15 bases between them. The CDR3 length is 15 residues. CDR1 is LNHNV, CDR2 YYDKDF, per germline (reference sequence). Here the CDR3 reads CATSTRDGGDNEQFF. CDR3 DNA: TGTGCCACCAGCACTAGGGACGGAGGGGACAATGAGCAGTTCTTC.

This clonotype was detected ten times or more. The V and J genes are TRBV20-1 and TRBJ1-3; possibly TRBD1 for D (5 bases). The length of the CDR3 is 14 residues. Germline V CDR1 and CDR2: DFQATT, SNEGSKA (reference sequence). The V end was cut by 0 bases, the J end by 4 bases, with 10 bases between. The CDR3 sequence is CSAREGGVGNTIYF. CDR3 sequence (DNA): TGCAGTGCTAGAGAAGGAGGGGTCGGAAACACCATATATTTT.

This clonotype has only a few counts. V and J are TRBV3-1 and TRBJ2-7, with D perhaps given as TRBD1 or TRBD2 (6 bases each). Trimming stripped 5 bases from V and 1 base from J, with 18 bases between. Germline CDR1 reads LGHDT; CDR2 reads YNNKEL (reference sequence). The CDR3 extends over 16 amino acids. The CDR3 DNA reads TGTGCCAGCAGCGATTATCTCAGGGGAGGATCCTACGAGCAGTACTTC. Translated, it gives CASSDYLRGGSYEQYF.

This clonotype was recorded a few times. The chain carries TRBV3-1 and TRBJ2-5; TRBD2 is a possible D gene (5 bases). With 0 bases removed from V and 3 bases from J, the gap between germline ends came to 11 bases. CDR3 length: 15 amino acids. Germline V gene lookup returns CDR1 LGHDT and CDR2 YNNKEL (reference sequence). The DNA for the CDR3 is TGTGCCAGCAGCCAAGATTGGGCGAGGGAAGAGACCCAGTACTTC. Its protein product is CASSQDWAREETQYF.

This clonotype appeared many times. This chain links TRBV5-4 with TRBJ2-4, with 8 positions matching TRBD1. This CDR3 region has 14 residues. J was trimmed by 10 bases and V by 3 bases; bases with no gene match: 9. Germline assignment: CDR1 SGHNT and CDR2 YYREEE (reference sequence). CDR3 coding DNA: TGTGCCAGCAGCTCCCAACAGGGGGAAGAGATTCAGTACTTC. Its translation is CASSSQQGEEIQYF.

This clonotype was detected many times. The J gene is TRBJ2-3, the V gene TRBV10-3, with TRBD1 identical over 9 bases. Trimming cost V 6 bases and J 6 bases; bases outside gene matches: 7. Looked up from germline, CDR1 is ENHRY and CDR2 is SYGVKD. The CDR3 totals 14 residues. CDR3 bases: TGTGCCATCAGGCCGACAGGGGGATTGGATACGCAGTATTTT. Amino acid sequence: CAIRPTGGLDTQYF.

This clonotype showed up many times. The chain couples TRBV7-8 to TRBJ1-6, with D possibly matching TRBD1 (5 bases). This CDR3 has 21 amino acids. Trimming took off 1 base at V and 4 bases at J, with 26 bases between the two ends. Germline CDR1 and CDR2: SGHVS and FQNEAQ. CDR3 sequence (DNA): TGTGCCAGCAGCTTAGTGACTCCCGATTGGGGGTATGAGCATTATAATTCACCCCTCCACTTT. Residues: CASSLVTPDWGYEHYNSPLHF. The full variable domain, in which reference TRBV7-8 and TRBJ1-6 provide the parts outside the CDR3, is GAGVSQSPRYKVAKRGQDVALRCDPISGHVSLFWYQQALGQGPEFLTYFQNEAQLDKSGLPSDRFFAERPEGSVSTLKIQRTQQEDSAVYLCASSLVTPDWGYEHYNSPLHFGNGTRLTVT.

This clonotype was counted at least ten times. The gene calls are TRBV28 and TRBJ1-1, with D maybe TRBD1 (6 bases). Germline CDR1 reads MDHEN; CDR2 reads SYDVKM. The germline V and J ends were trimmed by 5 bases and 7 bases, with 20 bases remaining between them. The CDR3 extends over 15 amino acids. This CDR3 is CASSTRRGGRDEAFF. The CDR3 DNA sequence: TGTGCCAGCAGTACCCGGAGGGGGGGCCGAGATGAAGCTTTCTTT.